The clone carrying this T cell receptor beta chain was detected many times. TCRdb re-derived calls from the 5' RACE reads in MiXCR, one entry per CDR3 protein. Here the sample spans approximately 20,000 distinct CDR3 sequences, around 4.6% being singletons. The time point denotes: sample taken at primary tumor resection. The authors sequenced whole RNA from tumor, nontumor lung or frozen PBMC without sorting. There are 11 residues in the CDR3. CDR1 MDHEN and CDR2 SYDVKM come from the germline V gene. V shed 8 bases and J shed 5 bases, with 6 bases lying between them. The sample originates from a study of spatial heterogeneity in lung cancer. Study summary: There were, on average, more than ten raw-read appearances for each unique TCR and UMI combination.

The clonotype originates from a male donor with early-stage non-small cell lung cancer. The material was PBMCs, obtained at surgery. The chain has TRBV28 and TRBJ1-4; D is ambiguous. The CDR3, as DNA: TGTGCCAGCCAACAAAATGAAAAACTGTTTTTT. Translating gives CASQQNEKLFF.